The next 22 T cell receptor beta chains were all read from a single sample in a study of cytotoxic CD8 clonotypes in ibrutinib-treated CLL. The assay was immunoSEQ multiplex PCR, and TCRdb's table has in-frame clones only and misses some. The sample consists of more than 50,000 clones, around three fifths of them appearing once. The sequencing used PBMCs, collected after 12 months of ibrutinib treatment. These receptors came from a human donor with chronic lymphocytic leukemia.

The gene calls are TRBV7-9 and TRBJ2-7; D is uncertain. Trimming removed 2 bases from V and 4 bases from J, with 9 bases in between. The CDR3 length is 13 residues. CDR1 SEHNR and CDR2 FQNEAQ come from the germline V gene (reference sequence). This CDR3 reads CASSLHLEYEQYF. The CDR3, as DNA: TGTGCCAGCAGCTTACACCTGGAGTACGAGCAGTACTTC.

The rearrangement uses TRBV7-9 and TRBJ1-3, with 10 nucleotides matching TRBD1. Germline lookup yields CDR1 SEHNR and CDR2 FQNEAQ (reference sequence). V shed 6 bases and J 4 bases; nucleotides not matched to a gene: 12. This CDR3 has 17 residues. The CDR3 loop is CASRSEVWDRGGNTIYF. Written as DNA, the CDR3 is TGTGCCAGCAGATCCGAGGTGTGGGACAGGGGCGGAAACACCATATATTTT.

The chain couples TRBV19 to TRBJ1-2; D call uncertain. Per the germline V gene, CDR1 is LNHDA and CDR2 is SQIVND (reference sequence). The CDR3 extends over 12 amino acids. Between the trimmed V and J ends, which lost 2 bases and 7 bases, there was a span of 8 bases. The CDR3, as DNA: TGTGCCAGTAGTATATACAGCCTTGGCTACACCTTC. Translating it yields CASSIYSLGYTF.

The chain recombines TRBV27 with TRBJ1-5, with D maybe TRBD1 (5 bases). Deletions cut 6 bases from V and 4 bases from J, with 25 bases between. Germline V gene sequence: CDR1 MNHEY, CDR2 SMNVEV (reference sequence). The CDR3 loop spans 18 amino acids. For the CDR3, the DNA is TGTGCCAGCAGAGGGGCGGGATTCAAGGATGATGAGAATCAGCCCCAGCATTTT. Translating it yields CASRGAGFKDDENQPQHF.

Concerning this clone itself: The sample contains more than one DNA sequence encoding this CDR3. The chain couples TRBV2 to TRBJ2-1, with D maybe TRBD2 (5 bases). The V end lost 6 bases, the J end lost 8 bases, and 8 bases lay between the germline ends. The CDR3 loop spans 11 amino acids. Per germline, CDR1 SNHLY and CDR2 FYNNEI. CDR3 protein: CASRPGDEQFF. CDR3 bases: TGTGCCAGCAGGCCCGGGGATGAGCAGTTCTTC.

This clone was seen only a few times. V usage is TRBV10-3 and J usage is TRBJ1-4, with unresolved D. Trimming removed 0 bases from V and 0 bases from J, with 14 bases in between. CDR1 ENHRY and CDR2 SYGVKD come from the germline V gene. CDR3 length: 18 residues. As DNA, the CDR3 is TGTGCCATCAGTGAGTCTATTTGGTCAGTCGCAACTAATGAAAAACTGTTTTTT. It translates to CAISESIWSVATNEKLFF.

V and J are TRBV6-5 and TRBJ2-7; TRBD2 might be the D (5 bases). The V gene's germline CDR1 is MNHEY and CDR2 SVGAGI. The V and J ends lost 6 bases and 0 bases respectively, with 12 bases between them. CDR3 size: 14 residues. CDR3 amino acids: CASSLDFSSYEQYF. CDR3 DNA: TGTGCCAGCAGCTTGGACTTTTCCTCCTACGAGCAGTACTTC.

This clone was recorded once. For the CDR3, the DNA is TGTGCCAGCAGTGACCCAGGGACAGGCAACGAGCAGTACTTC. Protein sequence: CASSDPGTGNEQYF. V and J are TRBV25-1 and TRBJ2-7; 8 bases line up with TRBD1. Germline CDR1 MGHDK, CDR2 SYGVNS. This CDR3 spans 14 amino acids. The ends lost 3 bases at V and 5 bases at J; junction bases unmatched: 6.

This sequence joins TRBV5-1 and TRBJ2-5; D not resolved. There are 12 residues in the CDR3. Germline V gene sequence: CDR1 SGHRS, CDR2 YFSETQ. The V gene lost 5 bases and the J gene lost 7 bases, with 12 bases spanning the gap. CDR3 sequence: CASSYDRVTQYF. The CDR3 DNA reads TGCGCCAGCAGTTATGATCGGGTGACCCAGTACTTC.

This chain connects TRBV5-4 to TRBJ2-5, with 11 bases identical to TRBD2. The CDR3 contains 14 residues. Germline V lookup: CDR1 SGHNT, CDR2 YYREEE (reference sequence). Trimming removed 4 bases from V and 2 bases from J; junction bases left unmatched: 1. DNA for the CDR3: TGTGCCAGCAGCGGGACTAGCGGTCAAGAGACCCAGTACTTC. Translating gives CASSGTSGQETQYF.

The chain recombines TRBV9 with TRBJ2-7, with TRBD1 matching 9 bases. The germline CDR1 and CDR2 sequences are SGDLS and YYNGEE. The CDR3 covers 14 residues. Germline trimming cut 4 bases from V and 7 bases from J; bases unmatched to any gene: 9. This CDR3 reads CASSPRQGGGEQYF. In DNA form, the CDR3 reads TGTGCCAGCAGCCCACGACAGGGGGGAGGAGAGCAGTACTTC.

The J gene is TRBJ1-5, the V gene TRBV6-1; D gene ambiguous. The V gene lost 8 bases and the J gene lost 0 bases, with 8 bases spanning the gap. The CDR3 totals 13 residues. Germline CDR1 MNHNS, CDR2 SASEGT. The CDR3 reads CASERVSNQPQHF. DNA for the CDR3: TGTGCCAGCGAACGAGTTAGCAATCAGCCCCAGCATTTT.

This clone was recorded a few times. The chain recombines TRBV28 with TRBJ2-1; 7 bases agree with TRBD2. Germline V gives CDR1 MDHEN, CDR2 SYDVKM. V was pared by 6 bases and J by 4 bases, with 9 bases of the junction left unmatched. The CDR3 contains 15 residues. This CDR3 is CASSQGGVGYNEQFF. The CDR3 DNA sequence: TGTGCCAGCAGCCAGGGAGGGGTGGGATACAATGAGCAGTTCTTC. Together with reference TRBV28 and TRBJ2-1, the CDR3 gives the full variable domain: DVKVTQSSRYLVKRTGEKVFLECVQDMDHENMFWYRQDPGLGLRLIYFSYDVKMKEKGDIPEGYSVSREKKERFSLILESASTNQTSMYLCASSQGGVGYNEQFFGPGTRLTVL.

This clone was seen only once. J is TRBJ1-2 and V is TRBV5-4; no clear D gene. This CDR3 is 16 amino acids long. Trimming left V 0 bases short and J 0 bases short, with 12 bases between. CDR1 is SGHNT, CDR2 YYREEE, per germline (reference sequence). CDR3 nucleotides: TGTGCCAGCAGCTTGGCCTTACAGCACTCTAACTATGGCTACACCTTC. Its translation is CASSLALQHSNYGYTF.

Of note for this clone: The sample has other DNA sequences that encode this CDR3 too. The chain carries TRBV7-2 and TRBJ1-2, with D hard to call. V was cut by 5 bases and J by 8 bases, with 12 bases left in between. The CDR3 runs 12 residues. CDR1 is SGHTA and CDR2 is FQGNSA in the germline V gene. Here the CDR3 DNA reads TGTGCCAGCAGCCTAGTCAAGGGAGGCTACACCTTC. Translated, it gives CASSLVKGGYTF.

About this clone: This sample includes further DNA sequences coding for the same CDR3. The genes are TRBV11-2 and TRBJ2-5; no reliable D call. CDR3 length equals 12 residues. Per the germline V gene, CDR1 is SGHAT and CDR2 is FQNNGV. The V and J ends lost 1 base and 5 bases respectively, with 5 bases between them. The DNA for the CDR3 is TGTGCCAGCAGCTTAGTGGGGGAGACCCAGTACTTC. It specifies CASSLVGETQYF.

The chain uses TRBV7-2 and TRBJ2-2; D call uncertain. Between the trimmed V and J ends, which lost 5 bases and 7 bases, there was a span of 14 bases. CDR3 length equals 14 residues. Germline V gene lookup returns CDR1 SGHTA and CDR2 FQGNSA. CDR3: CASSDTASYGELFF. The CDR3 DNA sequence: TGTGCCAGCAGCGACACCGCATCCTACGGGGAGCTGTTTTTT.

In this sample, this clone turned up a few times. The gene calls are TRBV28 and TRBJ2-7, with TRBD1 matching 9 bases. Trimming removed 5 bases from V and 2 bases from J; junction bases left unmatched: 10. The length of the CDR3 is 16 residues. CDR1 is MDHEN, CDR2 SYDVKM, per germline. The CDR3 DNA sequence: TGTGCCAGCAGTCCCTGGACAGGGGAAGGGGCCTACGAGCAGTACTTC. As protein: CASSPWTGEGAYEQYF.

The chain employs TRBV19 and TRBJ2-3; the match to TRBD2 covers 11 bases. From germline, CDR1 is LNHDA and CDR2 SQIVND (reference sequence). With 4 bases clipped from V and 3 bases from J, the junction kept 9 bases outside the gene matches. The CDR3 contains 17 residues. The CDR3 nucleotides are TGTGCCAGTAGTACCTTCTATAGCGGGAGGGGTACAGATACGCAGTATTTT. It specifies CASSTFYSGRGTDTQYF.

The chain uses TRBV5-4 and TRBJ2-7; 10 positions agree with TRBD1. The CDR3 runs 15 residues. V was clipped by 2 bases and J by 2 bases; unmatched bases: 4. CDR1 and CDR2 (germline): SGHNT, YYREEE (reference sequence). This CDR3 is CASSFSGTGAYEQYF. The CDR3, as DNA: TGTGCCAGCAGCTTCTCCGGGACAGGGGCCTACGAGCAGTACTTC.

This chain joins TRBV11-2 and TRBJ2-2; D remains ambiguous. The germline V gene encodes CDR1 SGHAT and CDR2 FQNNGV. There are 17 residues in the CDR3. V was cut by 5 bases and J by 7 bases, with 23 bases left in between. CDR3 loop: CASSLLGLSYGNGELFF. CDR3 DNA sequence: TGTGCCAGCAGCCTACTCGGCCTATCATATGGAAACGGGGAGCTGTTTTTT.

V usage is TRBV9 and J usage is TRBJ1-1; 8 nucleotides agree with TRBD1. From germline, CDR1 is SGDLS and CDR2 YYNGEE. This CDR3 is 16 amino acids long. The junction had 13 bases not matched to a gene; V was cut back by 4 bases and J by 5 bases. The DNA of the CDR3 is TGTGCCAGCAGCATAGGACAGGGCCCTGGGAGGACTGAAGCTTTCTTT. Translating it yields CASSIGQGPGRTEAFF.